This T cell receptor beta chain emerged from a study of blood T cell repertoires in COVID-19. Overall study: Donors in the United States, Italy and Spain gave samples during acute or convalescent COVID-19. The analysed material was cDNA or gDNA that came from T cells, B-cell-depleted T cells, or PBMCs.

Per the original data handling: Amplification with reference gene primers provided the estimates of nucleated cell counts. Only in-frame clones appear in the TCRdb table, and some are missing; sequencing was by immunoSEQ multiplex PCR. That table furnishes V, J and clone size, whereas the DNA furnished D and trimming. Of more than 150,000 clones listed, roughly 79% are singletons. CDR3 length: 15 amino acids. Germline loops: CDR1 SGHNT, CDR2 YYREEE (reference sequence). J gave up 5 bases and V 4 bases, and 10 bases lay outside the gene matches. Sequencing was performed on peripheral blood. The genes are TRBV5-4 and TRBJ2-5; 8 bases are shared with TRBD2. This receptor was taken from a man aged 55 to 70 with active or convalescent COVID-19. CDR3 loop: CASSQAGTSGETQYF. The CDR3 bases are TGTGCCAGCAGCCAGGCCGGGACTAGTGGTGAGACCCAGTACTTC.